The clone carrying this T cell receptor beta chain was detected only once. Its antigen is as yet unknown. Clones were sequenced by immunoSEQ multiplex PCR, and TCRdb holds only the in-frame ones, with some missing. The sample holds 70,000 to 95,000 clones, roughly 96% seen once. This entry is derived from a study of siplizumab effects on memory and regulatory T cells. Study-level points and caveats: Apparently key alloresponse contributors, naive T cells also seemed more diverse than memory cells. Fewer alloreactive sequences mapped to unstimulated CD4+ memory cells under siplizumab.

The clonotype was recovered from a human donor in good health. Sequenced material: naive CD4+ T cells sorted from blood.

CDR3: CASSPGGYGYTF. In DNA, the CDR3 is TGTGCCAGCAGCCCAGGGGGCTATGGCTACACCTTC. V usage is TRBV5-4 and J usage is TRBJ1-2; 7 bases line up with TRBD1. The CDR3 extends over 12 amino acids. With 4 bases clipped from V and 4 bases from J, the junction kept 1 base outside the gene matches. The germline gives CDR1 SGHNT, CDR2 YYREEE (reference sequence). Full variable domain (remainder filled in from reference TRBV5-4 and TRBJ1-2): ETGVTQSPTHLIKTRGQQVTLRCSSQSGHNTVSWYQQALGQGPQFIFQYYREEENGRGNFPPRFSGLQFPNYSSELNVNALELDDSALYLCASSPGGYGYTFGSGTRLTVV.